The present T cell receptor (beta chain) was sequenced within a study of blood T cells in healthy people across ages. This CDR3 region has 14 residues. Trimming took 5 bases from V and 12 from J, leaving 20 bases between them. Alongside a J-beta primer mix, a sample-barcoded 5' primer served in a second PCR lasting about 7 to 11 cycles. TCRdb called the 5' RACE reads again in MiXCR, with one record for every CDR3 protein. The sample yields 1.2 million to 1.5 million distinct CDR3 sequences, about 43% seen once. The sequencing sample was made of blood. This clonotype was obtained from a woman aged 18-35 years in good health. This chain connects TRBV12-3 or TRBV12-4 to TRBJ2-1, with D perhaps matching TRBD2 (6 bases). The CDR3 bases are TGTGCCAGCAGTGCTCTGGGCGCCCGGGGAGGGCAGTTCTTC. This sequence encodes CASSALGARGGQFF.